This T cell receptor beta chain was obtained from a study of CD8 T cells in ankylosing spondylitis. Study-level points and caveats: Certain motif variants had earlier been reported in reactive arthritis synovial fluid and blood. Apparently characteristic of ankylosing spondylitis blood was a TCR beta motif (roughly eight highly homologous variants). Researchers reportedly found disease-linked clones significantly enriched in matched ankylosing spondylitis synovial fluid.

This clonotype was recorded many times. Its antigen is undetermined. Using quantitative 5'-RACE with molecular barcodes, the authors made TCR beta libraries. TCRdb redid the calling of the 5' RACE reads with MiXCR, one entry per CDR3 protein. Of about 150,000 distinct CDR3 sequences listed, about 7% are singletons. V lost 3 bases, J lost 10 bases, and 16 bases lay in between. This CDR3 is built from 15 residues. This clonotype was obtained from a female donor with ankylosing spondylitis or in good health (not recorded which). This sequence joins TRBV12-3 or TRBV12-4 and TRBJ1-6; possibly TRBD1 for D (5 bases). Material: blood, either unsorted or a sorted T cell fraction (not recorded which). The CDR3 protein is CASSFEAGKGSPLHF. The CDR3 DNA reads TGTGCCAGCAGTTTTGAGGCAGGGAAAGGCTCACCCCTCCACTTT.